This record covers a single T cell receptor (beta chain). There are 15 residues in the CDR3. Germline assignment: CDR1 MDHEN and CDR2 SYDVKM. With 4 bases removed from V and 1 base from J, the gap between germline ends came to 11 bases. Authors' analysis steps: Using reference gene primer amplification, nucleated cell counts were estimated. Clones were read by immunoSEQ multiplex PCR, and TCRdb kept only the in-frame ones, dropping some. The V and J calls and clone size were taken over from that table, and D and trimming were inferred from the DNA. The sample holds about 500,000 clones, around 90% seen once. This specimen belongs to a study of blood T cell repertoires in COVID-19. Study summary: There were acute and convalescent COVID-19 samples, and they came from the United States, Italy and Spain. Sources were T cells, B-cell-depleted T cells, or PBMCs; the material itself was cDNA or gDNA.

Enrolled during active infection, Seattle patients were then followed longitudinally. Material: peripheral blood. This rearrangement joins TRBV28 to TRBJ2-4, with D maybe TRBD1 (5 bases). This clonotype was obtained from a woman between 50 and 59 years old with COVID-19, enrolled during active disease. The CDR3 DNA is TGTGCCAGCAGTTCCCAGGGAATCGCCAAAAACATTCAGTACTTC. This encodes CASSSQGIAKNIQYF.